These 32 T cell receptor beta chains were all obtained from the same sample, sequenced in a study of blood T cells in healthy people across ages. A second PCR of 7 to 11 cycles used a sample-barcoded 5' primer and a J-beta primer mix. TCRdb redid the calling of the 5' RACE reads with MiXCR, one entry per CDR3 protein. The sample consists of some 670,000 distinct CDR3 sequences, more than 45% of them appearing once. The material sequenced was blood. Receptors originate from a woman older than 75 in good health.

The chain is built from TRBV5-6 and TRBJ2-7; TRBD2 aligns across 7 bases. The length of the CDR3 is 16 residues. V was pared by 1 base and J by 3 bases, with 10 bases of the junction left unmatched. Looked up from germline, CDR1 is SGHDT and CDR2 is YYEEEE. CDR3 amino acids: CASSLFPSGEHYEQYF. The CDR3 nucleotides read TGTGCCAGCAGCTTGTTCCCTAGCGGAGAACACTACGAGCAGTACTTC. The full variable domain, its missing parts supplied by reference TRBV5-6 and TRBJ2-7, is DAGVTQSPTHLIKTRGQQVTLRCSPKSGHDTVSWYQQALGQGPQFIFQYYEEEERQRGNFPDRFSGHQFPNYSSELNVNALLLGDSALYLCASSLFPSGEHYEQYFGPGTRLTVT.

This clonotype occurred many times. V usage is TRBV7-2 and J usage is TRBJ2-3, with 15 bases that match TRBD2. The ends lost 4 bases at V and 3 bases at J; junction bases unmatched: 2. CDR3 length: 16 amino acids. Germline V gene sequence: CDR1 SGHTA, CDR2 FQGNSA. The CDR3 DNA reads as TGTGCCAGCAGCTGGGGACTAGCGGGAGGAACAGATACGCAGTATTTT. Its translation: CASSWGLAGGTDTQYF.

This clonotype was detected many times. V gene TRBV6-5 combines with J gene TRBJ2-1, with a weak D call TRBD2 (7 bases). Germline assignment: CDR1 MNHEY and CDR2 SVGAGI. V was pared by 2 bases and J by 8 bases, with 28 bases between. This CDR3 spans 19 amino acids. The CDR3 region is CASSYPRTSAHPGADEQFF. DNA for the CDR3: TGTGCCAGCAGTTACCCCCGAACTAGCGCCCACCCAGGGGCTGATGAGCAGTTCTTC.

This clonotype was detected ten times or more. This chain uses TRBV4-2 with TRBJ2-5; tentative D call: TRBD2 (5 bases). The CDR3 runs 15 residues. Germline CDR1 and CDR2: LGHNA and YNFKEQ. The V gene lost 1 base and the J gene lost 2 bases, with 11 bases spanning the gap. The CDR3: CASSQGAGKQETQYF. DNA for the CDR3: TGTGCCAGCAGCCAAGGAGCCGGGAAGCAAGAGACCCAGTACTTC.

This chain connects TRBV4-1 to TRBJ1-4, with D possibly being TRBD1 (5 bases). The CDR3 spans 14 residues. Germline loops: CDR1 MGHRA, CDR2 YSYEKL. Trimming cost V 4 bases and J 8 bases, with 14 bases left between them. The CDR3 protein is CASSPLEGREKLFF. DNA of the CDR3: TGCGCCAGCAGCCCCCTGGAGGGGAGGGAAAAACTGTTTTTT.

The sample holds many counts of this clonotype. V usage is TRBV20-1 and J usage is TRBJ2-5; possible D gene TRBD2, 5 bases. The CDR3 has 13 amino acids. V was trimmed by 1 base and J by 5 bases, leaving 11 bases between them. The V gene's germline CDR1 is DFQATT and CDR2 SNEGSKA (reference sequence). The CDR3 coding sequence is TGCAGTGCTAGAGTAGAGGGTAGGGAGACCCAGTACTTC. It specifies CSARVEGRETQYF.

This chain links TRBV15 with TRBJ1-1, with D perhaps TRBD1 (6 bases). CDR3 size: 19 residues. The V end lost 0 bases, the J end lost 0 bases, and 20 bases lay between the germline ends. Germline V CDR1 and CDR2: LNHNV, YYDKDF (reference sequence). This CDR3 reads CATSRDLRGQGMMNTEAFF. The CDR3 region has the DNA TGTGCCACCAGCAGAGATCTTAGGGGTCAGGGGATGATGAACACTGAAGCTTTCTTT.

There are many counts of this clonotype. This chain joins TRBV15 and TRBJ2-1, with D possibly being TRBD1 (6 bases). The CDR3 has 13 residues. V was cut by 8 bases and J by 6 bases, with 14 bases left in between. Germline V gene data show CDR1 as LNHNV and CDR2 as YYDKDF (reference sequence). The CDR3 DNA follows: TGTGCCACCCGGACAGACCCGACCAATGAGCAGTTCTTC. Residues: CATRTDPTNEQFF.

As DNA, the CDR3 is TGTGCCAGCAGCTTACGCCCCCCCGGGACGGGAGTACCAGATACGCAGTATTTT. It is translated as CASSLRPPGTGVPDTQYF. The rearrangement links TRBV7-3 to TRBJ2-3; D possibly corresponds to TRBD2 (6 bases). CDR3 length: 18 amino acids. CDR1 SGHTA and CDR2 FQGTGA come from the germline V gene. V shed 2 bases and J shed 4 bases, with 22 bases lying between them.

At least ten counts were recorded for this clonotype. The chain carries TRBV10-3 and TRBJ1-2, with a tentative D call TRBD1 (5 bases). This CDR3 has 12 residues. The germline CDR1 and CDR2 sequences are ENHRY and SYGVKD. Trimming pared 4 bases from V and 7 bases from J, leaving 10 bases between. CDR3 sequence reads: CAISGDGLGYTF. The CDR3 DNA reads TGTGCCATCAGTGGGGACGGACTTGGCTACACCTTC.

This clonotype was counted a few times. The genes are TRBV9 and TRBJ2-3; D is unresolved. Germline V lookup: CDR1 SGDLS, CDR2 YYNGEE. The CDR3 extends over 12 amino acids. Trimming cost V 5 bases and J 2 bases, with 6 bases left between them. The CDR3 sequence is CASRGATDTQYF. CDR3 in DNA: TGTGCCAGCAGGGGCGCCACAGATACGCAGTATTTT.

This clonotype was found many times. The chain joins TRBV6-1 to TRBJ2-7, with D possibly TRBD2 on 6 matching bases. Germline-derived CDR1 and CDR2 are MNHNS and SASEGT. The length of the CDR3 is 12 residues. The ends were cut back, 6 bases at V and 10 bases at J, with 16 bases in the middle. In DNA form, the CDR3 reads TGTGCCAGCAGGTCGACTAGTCAAACACAGTACTTC. This codes for CASRSTSQTQYF.

V usage is TRBV12-5 and J usage is TRBJ1-5; D gene unclear. Trimming left V 5 bases short and J 2 bases short, with 19 bases between. Germline CDR1 is LGHNT and CDR2 is FRNRAP. The CDR3 length is 17 residues. CDR3 in amino acids: CASGASSSGIGNQPQHF. Written as DNA, the CDR3 is TGTGCTAGTGGTGCCTCCTCGAGTGGGATCGGCAATCAGCCCCAGCATTTT. Supplemented by reference TRBV12-5 and TRBJ1-5, the full variable domain reads DARVTQTPRHKVTEMGQEVTMRCQPILGHNTVFWYRQTMMQGLELLAYFRNRAPLDDSGMPKDRFSAEMPDATLATLKIQPSEPRDSAVYFCASGASSSGIGNQPQHFGDGTRLSIL.

Points on this clonotype: This may arise from a read error, as a much more abundant clone is one base away. No conserved phenylalanine or tryptophan ends this CDR3, so it is likely a read error. This rearrangement joins TRBV12-3 or TRBV12-4 to TRBJ2-1, with TRBD2 matching over 9 bases. The V segment lost 3 bases and the J segment 6 bases; nucleotides outside the gene matches: 15. The CDR3 loop spans 18 amino acids. The chain's CDR3 is CASSFGRREGPSGNEQFL. As DNA, the CDR3 is TGTGCCAGCAGTTTCGGGCGGCGGGAGGGCCCCTCGGGCAATGAGCAGTTCCTC.

V is TRBV5-1 and J is TRBJ2-3; 12 nucleotides line up with TRBD2. Germline assignment: CDR1 SGHRS and CDR2 YFSETQ. Unmatched junction bases numbered 6, after V lost 5 bases and J lost 2 bases. The CDR3 spans 16 residues. This CDR3 reads CASSSGLAGNTDTQYF. CDR3 bases: TGCGCCAGCAGTTCCGGACTAGCGGGGAACACAGATACGCAGTATTTT.

The count of this clonotype is one. The genes are TRBV28 and TRBJ2-1, with 14 bases fitting TRBD2. The assigned J gene may be wrong: the sequence end matches TRBJ2-7 better. Germline CDR1 MDHEN, CDR2 SYDVKM. The CDR3 extends over 15 amino acids. DNA for the CDR3: TGTGCCAGCAGTGAGACTAGCGGGGGGGGCAATGAGCAGTACTTC. This translates into CASSETSGGGNEQYF.

Worth noting for this clonotype: The germline gene is not matched at one end of the junction; a read error may be the cause. V usage is TRBV7-2 and J usage is TRBJ2-1, with unresolved D. CDR3 size: 15 residues. Germline CDR1 and CDR2: SGHTA and FQGNSA. CDR3 sequence (DNA): TGCGCCAGCAGCTTAACGACGACTGGCAGCAATGAGCAGTTCTTC. Translation: CASSLTTTGSNEQFF.

This clonotype showed up just a few times. The rearrangement joins TRBV2 to TRBJ1-5, with 9 nucleotides matching TRBD1. The germline V gene encodes CDR1 SNHLY and CDR2 FYNNEI. The CDR3 sequence is 14 residues long. V lost 5 bases, J lost 6 bases, and 5 bases stayed unmatched. The CDR3 loop is CASSRQGVGQPQHF. CDR3 DNA sequence: TGTGCCAGCAGTCGACAGGGGGTAGGTCAGCCCCAGCATTTT.

For this clonotype: A clone one base away is much larger, so this may be a read error. Here the CDR3 DNA reads TGTGCCACCAGGGAAGCCAATGAGCAGTTCTTC. This encodes CATREANEQFF. The chain couples TRBV24-1 to TRBJ2-1; D gene ambiguous. The CDR3 spans 11 residues. Germline CDR1 is KGHDR and CDR2 is SFDVKD. Deletions cut 7 bases from V and 6 bases from J, with 6 bases between.

This clonotype has only a few counts. V is TRBV25-1 and J is TRBJ2-3, with D perhaps TRBD2 (7 bases). There are 15 residues in the CDR3. Germline assignment: CDR1 MGHDK and CDR2 SYGVNS. V dropped 5 bases and J dropped 0 bases, with 12 bases sitting between them. CDR3: CASSFRGASTDTQYF. CDR3 DNA sequence: TGTGCCAGCAGTTTTCGGGGGGCTAGCACAGATACGCAGTATTTT.

This chain connects TRBV6-5 to TRBJ1-5; D gene unclear. The V end was cut by 5 bases, the J end by 0 bases, with 8 bases between. The CDR3 runs 14 residues. Per germline, CDR1 MNHEY and CDR2 SVGAGI. The CDR3 DNA follows: TGTGCCAGCAGTGCGATGAATAGCAATCAGCCCCAGCATTTT. Its translation: CASSAMNSNQPQHF.

This chain connects TRBV30 to TRBJ2-5, with D possibly matching TRBD2 (6 bases). This CDR3 has 14 amino acids. Trimming left V 4 bases short and J 11 bases short, with 23 bases between. The germline gives CDR1 GTSNPN, CDR2 SVGIG (reference sequence). CDR3 protein: CAWTKPGRRNEQYF. In nucleotides, the CDR3 is TGTGCCTGGACTAAGCCCGGGAGAAGGAATGAGCAGTACTTC.

V and J are TRBV5-1 and TRBJ2-1; 10 bases are a match to TRBD2. The CDR3 has 15 residues. The junction had 5 bases not matched to a gene; V was cut back by 4 bases and J by 4 bases. CDR1 and CDR2 (germline): SGHRS, YFSETQ. This CDR3 is CASSRGLATYNEQFF. CDR3 nucleotides: TGCGCCAGCAGCCGGGGACTAGCGACGTACAATGAGCAGTTCTTC.

This chain links TRBV24-1 with TRBJ2-1; possible D gene TRBD2, 6 bases. V was cut by 1 base and J by 3 bases, with 12 bases left in between. The germline gives CDR1 KGHDR, CDR2 SFDVKD. The CDR3 runs 16 residues. The CDR3 region is CATSDFLSGLYNEQFF. Written as DNA, the CDR3 is TGTGCCACCAGTGATTTCCTCAGCGGGCTCTACAATGAGCAGTTCTTC.

This clonotype was recorded at least ten times. The chain links TRBV5-1 to TRBJ2-1; D is tentatively TRBD1 or TRBD2 (5 bases each). Germline V gene sequence: CDR1 SGHRS, CDR2 YFSETQ. CDR3 length: 15 amino acids. Between the trimmed V and J ends, which lost 4 bases and 9 bases, there was a span of 20 bases. In DNA form, the CDR3 reads TGCGCCAGCAGCCAAACCGGGACCTACTCCAGTGAGCAGTTCTTC. Its translation: CASSQTGTYSSEQFF.

The chain recombines TRBV5-1 with TRBJ2-2; the match to TRBD2 covers 11 bases. This CDR3 region has 16 residues. Germline trimming cut 0 bases from V and 4 bases from J; bases unmatched to any gene: 2. CDR1 and CDR2 from the germline V gene are SGHRS and YFSETQ. CDR3 sequence (DNA): TGCGCCAGCAGCTTGGCGGGGACTAGCGGCACCGGGGAGCTGTTTTTT. Protein: CASSLAGTSGTGELFF. Complete variable domain (other parts from reference TRBV5-1 and TRBJ2-2): KAGVTQTPRYLIKTRGQQVTLSCSPISGHRSVSWYQQTPGQGLQFLFEYFSETQRNKGNFPGRFSGRQFSNSRSEMNVSTLELGDSALYLCASSLAGTSGTGELFFGEGSRLTVL.

On this clonotype itself: Being one base from a much bigger clone, this may be a read error. The J gene is TRBJ2-1, the V gene TRBV24-1; 11 bases align to TRBD2. Looked up from germline, CDR1 is KGHDR and CDR2 is SFDVKD. The CDR3 loop spans 17 amino acids. CDR3 coding DNA: TGTGCCACCGGTGACGACACCGGGACTAGCGGCCCCAATGAGCAGTTCTTC. Encoded protein: CATGDDTGTSGPNEQFF.

The V and J genes are TRBV7-2 and TRBJ1-2; 8 bases line up with TRBD1. The CDR3 covers 16 residues. Germline V gene lookup returns CDR1 SGHTA and CDR2 FQGNSA. The V segment lost 5 bases and the J segment 7 bases; nucleotides outside the gene matches: 15. The CDR3 coding sequence is TGTGCCAGCAGCATTAGGGGGGCAGGGGGCGCTTCTGGCTACACCTTC. Protein product: CASSIRGAGGASGYTF.

The rearrangement links TRBV7-9 to TRBJ1-4; no reliable D call. The CDR3 contains 16 residues. In germline, CDR1 is SEHNR, CDR2 FQNEAQ (reference sequence). Trimming stripped 3 bases from V and 5 bases from J, with 16 bases between. The CDR3 region is CASSLYDTYRNEKLFF. CDR3 coding DNA: TGTGCCAGCAGCTTGTACGACACTTACCGGAATGAAAAACTGTTTTTT. Based on the CDR3 plus reference TRBV7-9 and TRBJ1-4, the full variable domain is DTGVSQNPRHKITKRGQNVTFRCDPISEHNRLYWYRQTLGQGPEFLTYFQNEAQLEKSRLLSDRFSAERPKGSFSTLEIQRTEQGDSAMYLCASSLYDTYRNEKLFFGSGTQLSVL.

Only a few counts were recorded for this clonotype. A clone one base away is much larger, so this may be a read error. This sequence joins TRBV29-1 and TRBJ2-7, with D uncertain. Germline V CDR1 and CDR2: SQVTM, ANQGSEA. V was pared by 3 bases and J by 7 bases, with 16 bases between. This CDR3 comprises 13 residues. The CDR3 spells CSVEKANYNEQYF. The CDR3 DNA reads TGCAGCGTTGAGAAGGCCAACTACAATGAGCAGTACTTC.

Ten or more counts support this clonotype. The chain recombines TRBV28 with TRBJ2-1; D might be TRBD2 (6 bases). Germline-derived CDR1 and CDR2 are MDHEN and SYDVKM. This CDR3 is 15 amino acids long. The V gene lost 2 bases and the J gene lost 6 bases, with 14 bases spanning the gap. CDR3 region: CASSLLIGTLNEQFF. The DNA for the CDR3 is TGTGCCAGCAGTTTACTTATCGGGACTCTCAATGAGCAGTTCTTC.

This clonotype occurred many times. The J gene is TRBJ2-7, the V gene TRBV18, with D unclear. Germline CDR1 reads KGHSH; CDR2 reads LQKENI. The CDR3 consists of 16 residues. Trimming removed 3 bases at V and 2 bases at J, with 17 bases between. The DNA for the CDR3 is TGTGCCAGCTCACCGGATGCCAGCCTTTTTGCCTACGAGCAGTACTTC. Translating it yields CASSPDASLFAYEQYF.